Below, 6 T cell receptor beta chains from the same sample are listed, as sequenced in a study of shared clonotypes between healthy human individuals. Repertoires were generated with immunoSEQ multiplex PCR, while TCRdb's copy carries only in-frame clones and drops some. The data contain approximately 1.9 million clones, around 93% of them singletons. The naive CD8 subset, CD45RO-negative cells positively selected for CCR7, excluded terminally differentiated effector memory CD45RA+ cells. Specimen: naive CD8+ T cells from PBMCs. Receptors originate from a young man in good health. Some clones in this sample may be carry-over from other donors' samples.

The chain carries TRBV28 and TRBJ1-3; D may be TRBD1 (6 bases). CDR1 is MDHEN, CDR2 SYDVKM, per germline. There are 14 residues in the CDR3. The V and J ends lost 6 bases and 0 bases respectively, with 9 bases between them. For the CDR3, the DNA is TGTGCCAGCAGCAGGGGATTCTCTGGAAACACCATATATTTT. Translation: CASSRGFSGNTIYF.

The rearrangement links TRBV9 to TRBJ2-2, with 8 bases lining up with TRBD1. The CDR3 runs to 15 residues. Germline V gives CDR1 SGDLS, CDR2 YYNGEE. The V and J ends lost 3 bases and 5 bases, in that order; junction bases with no gene match: 6. The CDR3 protein is CASSEDRGATGELFF. CDR3 nucleotides: TGTGCCAGCAGCGAAGACAGGGGCGCAACCGGGGAGCTGTTTTTT.

This clone occurred once. The chain is built from TRBV9 and TRBJ2-3, with 10 bases aligning to TRBD2. The CDR3 is made up of 15 amino acids. CDR1 is SGDLS, CDR2 YYNGEE, per germline. With V trimmed by 2 bases and J by 3 bases, 3 bases remained unmatched. CDR3 nucleotides: TGTGCCAGCAGCGTCAGCGGGAGGGTGACAGATACGCAGTATTTT. Its protein is CASSVSGRVTDTQYF.

The gene calls are TRBV27 and TRBJ2-6; 9 bases match TRBD2. Germline loops: CDR1 MNHEY, CDR2 SMNVEV (reference sequence). The CDR3 extends over 16 amino acids. V shed 7 bases and J 3 bases; nucleotides not matched to a gene: 7. CDR3 coding DNA: TGTGCCAGCACCGCCAGCGGGAGGAGTGGGGCCAACGTCCTGACTTTC. Translated: CASTASGRSGANVLTF.

The chain carries TRBV9 and TRBJ2-1, with D possibly called TRBD1 or TRBD2 (5 bases each). The CDR3 has 15 amino acids. The V end was cut by 4 bases, the J end by 9 bases, with 20 bases between. The germline V gene has CDR1 SGDLS and CDR2 YYNGEE. The CDR3 is CASSLSRGATSEQFF. In DNA form, the CDR3 reads TGTGCCAGCAGCCTATCTAGGGGAGCAACGAGTGAGCAGTTCTTC.

The chain has TRBV5-5 and TRBJ1-5; a possible D gene is TRBD1 (6 bases). Per germline, CDR1 SGHKS and CDR2 YYEKEE (reference sequence). V was clipped by 4 bases and J by 6 bases, with 14 bases between them. This CDR3 has 14 residues. The chain's CDR3 is CASSTTGGGQPQHF. The DNA for the CDR3 is TGTGCCAGCAGCACCACTGGGGGCGGTCAGCCCCAGCATTTT.